Listed here are 15 T cell receptor beta chains from one sample, sequenced in a study of blood T cell repertoires in COVID-19. Measured with immunoSEQ multiplex PCR; TCRdb has only the in-frame clones, and not every one. The profile shows fewer than 300,000 clones, 80% to 85% of them singletons. The sample consisted of PBMCs or T cells enriched from blood (not recorded which). Receptor source: a man aged 40-49 years who had been exposed to COVID-19.

The genes are TRBV5-1 and TRBJ1-5, with 8 positions matching TRBD1. The CDR3 is 15 residues long. From germline, CDR1 is SGHRS and CDR2 YFSETQ. V gave up 1 base and J gave up 2 bases; unmatched junction bases: 2. This CDR3 reads CASSLTTGGNQPQHF. CDR3 nucleotide sequence: TGCGCCAGCAGCTTGACGACAGGGGGCAATCAGCCCCAGCATTTT.

The chain is built from TRBV10-3 and TRBJ2-2; 8 bases agree with TRBD1. This CDR3 is 17 amino acids long. With V trimmed by 10 bases and J by 0 bases, 13 bases remained unmatched. Looked up from germline, CDR1 is ENHRY and CDR2 is SYGVKD. CDR3 sequence reads: CATKRGQAHPNTGELFF. In nucleotides, the CDR3 is TGTGCCACCAAGAGGGGACAGGCCCATCCGAACACCGGGGAGCTGTTTTTT.

The genes are TRBV19 and TRBJ2-1; no reliable D call. Trimming removed 5 bases from V and 0 bases from J, with 8 bases in between. The germline gives CDR1 LNHDA, CDR2 SQIVND (reference sequence). CDR3 length: 14 amino acids. Written as DNA, the CDR3 is TGTGCCAGTAGTCTTTCCAGCTCCTACAATGAGCAGTTCTTC. Translated, it gives CASSLSSSYNEQFF.

This sequence joins TRBV30 and TRBJ1-1, with D unclear. CDR3 length: 13 residues. V was shortened by 3 bases and J by 5 bases, with 13 bases between the two germline ends. Germline V gene data show CDR1 as GTSNPN and CDR2 as SVGIG (reference sequence). In nucleotides, the CDR3 is TGTGCCTGGAGCTCGCGTCGACAAACTGAAGCTTTCTTT. It yields the protein CAWSSRRQTEAFF.

Only one count was recorded for this clone. V usage is TRBV5-8 and J usage is TRBJ1-5; D remains ambiguous. V gave up 3 bases and J gave up 10 bases, with 14 bases separating them. CDR1 SGHTS and CDR2 YDEGEE come from the germline V gene. The CDR3 spans 13 residues. CDR3 coding DNA: TGTGCCAGCAGCTCCGAGGGCCGACGACCCCAGCATTTT. It is translated as CASSSEGRRPQHF.

CDR3 in amino acids: CASSSNGRIGSLTEAFF. The CDR3 DNA reads as TGTGCCAGCAGCTCCAACGGTCGTATTGGTTCCCTCACTGAAGCTTTCTTT. The V call is TRBV13, the J call TRBJ1-1; D is unresolved. V lost 4 bases to trimming and J lost 4 bases, with 22 bases between them. From germline, CDR1 is PRHDT and CDR2 FYEKMQ (reference sequence). The CDR3 sequence is 17 residues long.

The chain is built from TRBV12-5 and TRBJ1-1; no definite D call. Germline V gene sequence: CDR1 LGHNT, CDR2 FRNRAP. Trimming cost V 3 bases and J 12 bases, with 20 bases left between them. The CDR3 loop spans 14 amino acids. CDR3 nucleotide sequence: TGTGCTAGTGGTTTAAATCCGGGCGTCGAGGGAACTTTCTTT. This codes for CASGLNPGVEGTFF.

The chain carries TRBV2 and TRBJ1-2, with 8 bases matching TRBD1. V lost 4 bases, J lost 8 bases, and 3 bases stayed unmatched. The CDR3 sequence is 12 residues long. CDR1 is SNHLY and CDR2 is FYNNEI in the germline V gene. CDR3 DNA: TGTGCCAGCAGTGCGGACAGGGAAGGCTACACCTTC. This sequence encodes CASSADREGYTF.

The gene calls are TRBV7-8 and TRBJ2-7, with TRBD2 identical over 9 bases. The ends lost 8 bases at V and 0 bases at J; junction bases unmatched: 20. Per the germline V gene, CDR1 is SGHVS and CDR2 is FQNEAQ. This CDR3 region has 19 residues. The DNA for the CDR3 is TGTGCCAGCCTTCAGCGAGGAGCGGGAGGTGCCCTCAGCTCCTACGAGCAGTACTTC. Encoded protein: CASLQRGAGGALSSYEQYF.

The chain combines TRBV10-3 with TRBJ2-5; 7 nucleotides match TRBD1. The CDR3 runs to 13 residues. In germline, CDR1 is ENHRY, CDR2 SYGVKD. Trimming took 4 bases from V and 4 from J; bases not matched to a gene: 3. CDR3 nucleotide sequence: TGTGCCATCAGTGGGGGACAGAGAGAGACCCAGTACTTC. Translating gives CAISGGQRETQYF.

The genes are TRBV7-9 and TRBJ1-4, with D unresolved. Trimming took 5 bases from V and 0 from J, leaving 7 bases between them. CDR1 is SEHNR and CDR2 is FQNEAQ in the germline V gene (reference sequence). The CDR3 sequence is 14 residues long. CDR3 protein: CASSRQSTNEKLFF. CDR3 nucleotides: TGTGCCAGCAGCCGTCAGTCAACTAATGAAAAACTGTTTTTT.

CDR3 amino acids: CASSPATSGNTGELFF. In DNA, the CDR3 is TGCGCCAGCAGCCCGGCGACTAGCGGGAACACCGGGGAGCTGTTTTTT. The V and J genes are TRBV5-1 and TRBJ2-2; 9 bases are shared with TRBD2. This CDR3 spans 16 amino acids. The V and J ends lost 4 bases and 1 base, in that order; junction bases with no gene match: 5. The germline gives CDR1 SGHRS, CDR2 YFSETQ.

This clone was detected a few times. The rearrangement joins TRBV5-1 to TRBJ1-4, with 12 bases fitting TRBD1. Trimming at V came to 4 bases and at J to 2 bases, leaving 3 bases not matched to a gene. The CDR3 runs 16 residues. Germline V gene lookup returns CDR1 SGHRS and CDR2 YFSETQ. The CDR3 here is CASSAGQGATNEKLFF. Written as DNA, the CDR3 is TGCGCCAGCAGCGCGGGACAGGGGGCTACTAATGAAAAACTGTTTTTT.

The chain combines TRBV10-1 with TRBJ1-5; TRBD1 matches at 10 bases. The V gene's germline CDR1 is WNHNN and CDR2 SYGVQD (reference sequence). V shed 5 bases and J 6 bases; nucleotides not matched to a gene: 1. The CDR3 consists of 13 residues. In DNA form, the CDR3 reads TGCGCCAGCAGTAGGACAGGGGGTCAGCCCCAGCATTTT. Amino acids: CASSRTGGQPQHF.

This clone occurred once. The chain uses TRBV19 and TRBJ1-1; D unclear. Trimming shortened V by 0 bases and J by 4 bases, and 6 bases separated the two germline ends. In germline, CDR1 is LNHDA, CDR2 SQIVND (reference sequence). CDR3 length: 13 residues. The CDR3 region has the DNA TGTGCCAGTAGTATAGAGGGAGCCACTGAAGCTTTCTTT. This encodes CASSIEGATEAFF. Variable domain in full (rest from reference TRBV19 and TRBJ1-1): DGGITQSPKYLFRKEGQNVTLSCEQNLNHDAMYWYRQDPGQGLRLIYYSQIVNDFQKGDIAEGYSVSREKKESFPLTVTSAQKNPTAFYLCASSIEGATEAFFGQGTRLTVV.